One sample yielded the 21 T cell receptor beta chains listed below, sequenced in a study of cytomegalovirus exposure and HLA in healthy donors (dated by TCRdb to the late 2010s). Library generation was performed with the immunoSEQ multiplex PCR assay. TCRdb took over this immuneACCESS table, retaining in-frame rearrangements with V and J assigned. Such tables are incomplete; in checked studies, under half of the missing clones stem from an unresolved V gene, and the remainder is unexplained. The table for this sample lists 150,000 to 200,000 clones; 85% to 90% of them were counted only once. The ten largest clones take up 5.7% of the sample. The source material was PBMCs. The receptors derive from a woman in her 30s in good health and CMV-seronegative.

This clone was detected only a few times. The chain combines TRBV5-1 with TRBJ1-2; D is unclear. The CDR3 sequence is 13 residues long. Germline V gene lookup returns CDR1 SGHRS and CDR2 YFSETQ. V dropped 3 bases and J dropped 8 bases, with 14 bases sitting between them. DNA of the CDR3: TGCGCCAGCAGCTCCAAGGACTTGGGGGGCTACACCTTC. Its translation is CASSSKDLGGYTF.

The V call is TRBV27, the J call TRBJ1-1; D ambiguous. Germline-derived CDR1 and CDR2 are MNHEY and SMNVEV (reference sequence). Trimming pared 6 bases from V and 1 base from J, leaving 18 bases between. CDR3 size: 16 residues. This CDR3 is CASSPLSGPPNTEAFF. The DNA of the CDR3 is TGTGCCAGCAGCCCCCTGTCAGGCCCTCCGAACACTGAAGCTTTCTTT.

The V and J genes are TRBV7-2 and TRBJ1-1; 7 bases align to TRBD1. V lost 4 bases, J lost 0 bases, and 5 bases stayed unmatched. This CDR3 has 15 amino acids. Germline loops: CDR1 SGHTA, CDR2 FQGNSA. The CDR3 spells CASSSRTGLNTEAFF. CDR3 coding DNA: TGTGCCAGCAGCTCGAGGACAGGTCTGAACACTGAAGCTTTCTTT.

The chain employs TRBV4-2 and TRBJ1-1; D ambiguous. CDR1 LGHNA and CDR2 YNFKEQ come from the germline V gene. The CDR3 is made up of 14 amino acids. Between the trimmed V and J ends, which lost 0 bases and 1 base, there was a span of 6 bases. The CDR3 region has the DNA TGTGCCAGCAGCCAAGAGGGCGCGAACACTGAAGCTTTCTTT. Encoded protein: CASSQEGANTEAFF.

The chain recombines TRBV2 with TRBJ2-7, with D possibly being TRBD1 (5 bases). There are 13 residues in the CDR3. V was shortened by 3 bases and J by 2 bases, with 8 bases between the two germline ends. Germline V gives CDR1 SNHLY, CDR2 FYNNEI. The CDR3 spells CASSDDRTYEQYF. CDR3 DNA: TGTGCCAGCAGTGACGACAGAACCTACGAGCAGTACTTC. Full variable domain (outside the CDR3, taken from reference TRBV2 and TRBJ2-7): EPEVTQTPSHQVTQMGQEVILRCVPISNHLYFYWYRQILGQKVEFLVSFYNNEISEKSEIFDDQFSVERPDGSNFTLKIRSTKLEDSAMYFCASSDDRTYEQYFGPGTRLTVT.

There are a few counts of this clone. The genes are TRBV9 and TRBJ1-1; 11 bases line up with TRBD1. This CDR3 comprises 13 residues. V lost 5 bases, J lost 5 bases, and 2 bases stayed unmatched. Looked up from germline, CDR1 is SGDLS and CDR2 is YYNGEE. CDR3 amino acids: CASRGQGATEAFF. The CDR3 DNA reads as TGTGCCAGCAGAGGACAGGGGGCTACTGAAGCTTTCTTT.

The rearrangement uses TRBV28 and TRBJ2-7; D may be TRBD1 (6 bases). The V and J ends lost 2 bases and 2 bases respectively, with 10 bases between them. This CDR3 comprises 14 residues. Germline CDR1 and CDR2: MDHEN and SYDVKM. CDR3: CASSLLTGTYEQYF. CDR3 DNA: TGTGCCAGCAGTTTACTGACAGGAACCTACGAGCAGTACTTC. Variable domain in full (rest from reference TRBV28 and TRBJ2-7): DVKVTQSSRYLVKRTGEKVFLECVQDMDHENMFWYRQDPGLGLRLIYFSYDVKMKEKGDIPEGYSVSREKKERFSLILESASTNQTSMYLCASSLLTGTYEQYFGPGTRLTVT.

The table lists this clone with a few counts. This rearrangement joins TRBV10-3 to TRBJ2-1; tentative D call: TRBD1 (6 bases). Germline CDR1 reads ENHRY; CDR2 reads SYGVKD. Deletions cut 4 bases from V and 5 bases from J, with 12 bases between. The CDR3 sequence is 14 residues long. The CDR3, as DNA: TGTGCCATCAGTGGGGTCGGACAGAACAATGAGCAGTTCTTC. It encodes CAISGVGQNNEQFF.

V is TRBV7-2 and J is TRBJ2-1, with a possible D match to TRBD2 (6 bases). Germline V gene sequence: CDR1 SGHTA, CDR2 FQGNSA. This CDR3 has 12 amino acids. Trimming shortened V by 8 bases and J by 3 bases, and 8 bases separated the two germline ends. The CDR3: CASAGFYNEQFF. In DNA, the CDR3 is TGTGCCAGCGCGGGATTCTACAATGAGCAGTTCTTC.

The chain employs TRBV28 and TRBJ2-7; TRBD2 matches 9 bases. The CDR3 spans 16 residues. V was clipped by 7 bases and J by 2 bases; unmatched bases: 12. From germline, CDR1 is MDHEN and CDR2 SYDVKM. In DNA form, the CDR3 reads TGTGCCAGCACGGACGGTGGGGCTAGCGGGACCTACGAGCAGTACTTC. The encoded protein is CASTDGGASGTYEQYF.

V usage is TRBV7-8 and J usage is TRBJ2-5; D may be TRBD2 (5 bases). There are 14 residues in the CDR3. CDR1 and CDR2 (germline): SGHVS, FQNEAQ. V dropped 3 bases and J dropped 1 base, with 9 bases sitting between them. The CDR3 coding sequence is TGTGCCAGCAGCTTCGGACTGCTCCAAGAGACCCAGTACTTC. It specifies CASSFGLLQETQYF.

This chain uses TRBV15 with TRBJ2-5, with TRBD2 matching 7 bases. The CDR3 has 14 amino acids. CDR1 and CDR2 from the germline V gene are LNHNV and YYDKDF (reference sequence). The junction had 2 bases not matched to a gene; V was cut back by 0 bases and J by 4 bases. DNA of the CDR3: TGTGCCACCAGCAGAGAAGCGGGGACAGAGACCCAGTACTTC. It yields the protein CATSREAGTETQYF.

The chain is built from TRBV27 and TRBJ2-7; TRBD1 might be the D (6 bases). CDR1 is MNHEY and CDR2 is SMNVEV in the germline V gene (reference sequence). This CDR3 has 15 residues. Trimming removed 0 bases from V and 2 bases from J, with 11 bases in between. In nucleotides, the CDR3 is TGTGCCAGCAGTTTATCGAGGGACACCACCTACGAGCAGTACTTC. Encoded protein: CASSLSRDTTYEQYF.

The chain joins TRBV7-2 to TRBJ1-4, with D possibly TRBD1 on 6 matching bases. The V gene's germline CDR1 is SGHTA and CDR2 FQGNSA. The CDR3 runs to 15 residues. With 3 bases removed from V and 0 bases from J, the gap between germline ends came to 8 bases. The CDR3 sequence is CASSLNRATNEKLFF. The CDR3 DNA reads as TGTGCCAGCAGCTTGAACAGGGCAACTAATGAAAAACTGTTTTTT. The variable domain in full, with the rest retrieved from reference TRBV7-2 and TRBJ1-4, is GAGVSQSPSNKVTEKGKDVELRCDPISGHTALYWYRQSLGQGLEFLIYFQGNSAPDKSGLPSDRFSAERTGGSVSTLTIQRTQQEDSAVYLCASSLNRATNEKLFFGSGTQLSVL.

J is TRBJ1-2 and V is TRBV2; D remains ambiguous. Germline CDR1 is SNHLY and CDR2 is FYNNEI. The CDR3 runs 12 residues. With 7 bases removed from V and 8 bases from J, the gap between germline ends came to 14 bases. The CDR3 loop is CASTPGSQGYTF. For the CDR3, the DNA is TGTGCCAGCACCCCCGGCTCGCAGGGCTACACCTTC. Full variable domain (missing parts from reference TRBV2 and TRBJ1-2): EPEVTQTPSHQVTQMGQEVILRCVPISNHLYFYWYRQILGQKVEFLVSFYNNEISEKSEIFDDQFSVERPDGSNFTLKIRSTKLEDSAMYFCASTPGSQGYTFGSGTRLTVV.

V gene TRBV15 combines with J gene TRBJ2-7, with TRBD1 matching over 7 bases. Germline V gives CDR1 LNHNV, CDR2 YYDKDF (reference sequence). The junction had 5 bases not matched to a gene; V was cut back by 4 bases and J by 2 bases. This CDR3 has 14 residues. CDR3 nucleotides: TGTGCCACCAGCATTGGACAGGTGACCTACGAGCAGTACTTC. The encoded protein is CATSIGQVTYEQYF.

The chain joins TRBV6-6 to TRBJ1-6; unclear D gene. There are 12 residues in the CDR3. Trimming removed 0 bases at V and 14 bases at J, with 8 bases between. CDR1 MNHNY and CDR2 SVGAGI come from the germline V gene (reference sequence). The CDR3 region is CASSYSREALHF. The CDR3 DNA sequence: TGTGCCAGCAGTTACTCCCGAGAGGCCCTCCACTTT.

This clone was detected only a few times. This chain links TRBV6-5 with TRBJ1-2; 7 nucleotides align to TRBD1. Per the germline V gene, CDR1 is MNHEY and CDR2 is SVGAGI. This CDR3 contains 13 residues. Unmatched junction bases numbered 5, after V lost 6 bases and J lost 4 bases. The CDR3 region is CASREGQLYGYTF. The CDR3 DNA reads as TGTGCCAGCAGAGAGGGACAGCTCTATGGCTACACCTTC.

The rearrangement joins TRBV5-8 to TRBJ2-2, with 14 bases fitting TRBD2. The CDR3 has 17 amino acids. Unmatched junction bases numbered 5, after V lost 5 bases and J lost 2 bases. From germline, CDR1 is SGHTS and CDR2 YDEGEE. Here the CDR3 DNA reads TGTGCCAGCAGGGGAGGGACTAGCGGGAGAAACACCGGGGAGCTGTTTTTT. This sequence encodes CASRGGTSGRNTGELFF.

J is TRBJ1-4 and V is TRBV2, with D uncertain. The CDR3 totals 17 residues. Per germline, CDR1 SNHLY and CDR2 FYNNEI. The V gene lost 4 bases and the J gene lost 0 bases, with 15 bases spanning the gap. CDR3 region: CASSVGLATATNEKLFF. DNA for the CDR3: TGTGCCAGCAGTGTCGGGTTGGCAACCGCAACTAATGAAAAACTGTTTTTT.

The V gene is TRBV2, the J gene TRBJ1-6; weak D call: TRBD1 (5 bases). Germline values: CDR1 SNHLY, CDR2 FYNNEI. CDR3 length: 13 amino acids. Trimming pared 6 bases from V and 7 bases from J, leaving 10 bases between. DNA of the CDR3: TGTGCCAGCAGCCGGGACCGGAATTCACCCCTCCACTTT. Amino acid sequence: CASSRDRNSPLHF.